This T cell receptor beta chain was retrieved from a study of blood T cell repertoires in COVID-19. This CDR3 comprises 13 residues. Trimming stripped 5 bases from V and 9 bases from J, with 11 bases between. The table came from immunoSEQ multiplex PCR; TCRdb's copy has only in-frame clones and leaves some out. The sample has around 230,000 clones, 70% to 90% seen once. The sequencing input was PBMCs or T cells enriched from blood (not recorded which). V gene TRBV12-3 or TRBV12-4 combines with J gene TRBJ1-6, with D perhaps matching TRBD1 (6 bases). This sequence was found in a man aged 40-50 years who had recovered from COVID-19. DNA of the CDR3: TGTGCCAGCAGTCTCAAACAGGGTTCACCCCTCCACTTT. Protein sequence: CASSLKQGSPLHF.